This passage covers 32 T cell receptor beta chains from one sample sequenced in a study of OX40 agonist ivuxolimab in advanced cancers. The data were produced by immunoSEQ multiplex PCR, yet TCRdb's version contains in-frame clones alone and is incomplete. The sample shows approximately 58,000 clones, around four fifths of them seen only once. This specimen was CD4+ or CD8+ T cells sorted from blood, taken in a trial of the OX40 agonist ivuxolimab. The receptors derive from an adult with an advanced solid tumor such as melanoma, head and neck, liver or kidney cancer.

The CDR3 is CASSRGAGKNTGELFF. The DNA of the CDR3 is TGTGCCAGCAGCCGAGGAGCGGGGAAGAACACCGGGGAGCTGTTTTTT. The chain employs TRBV7-3 and TRBJ2-2; 7 bases align to TRBD2. CDR1 is SGHTA, CDR2 FQGTGA, per germline. The CDR3 has 16 amino acids. J gave up 1 base and V 5 bases, and 7 bases lay outside the gene matches.

The V and J genes are TRBV7-9 and TRBJ2-4; D is uncertain. Germline V CDR1 and CDR2: SEHNR, FQNEAQ (reference sequence). Trimming removed 2 bases at V and 2 bases at J, with 4 bases between. The CDR3 loop spans 13 amino acids. CDR3 sequence (DNA): TGTGCCAGCAGCTTATGGACCAAAAACATTCAGTACTTC. It yields the protein CASSLWTKNIQYF.

The genes are TRBV7-8 and TRBJ2-1; tentative D call: TRBD2 (5 bases). V was clipped by 5 bases and J by 9 bases, with 20 bases between them. Germline assignment: CDR1 SGHVS and CDR2 FQNEAQ. The CDR3 sequence is 15 residues long. The CDR3 nucleotides read TGTGCCAGCAGCCCGGGTTCCCGGGGATTTGTTGAGCAGTTCTTC. Amino acids: CASSPGSRGFVEQFF.

The chain carries TRBV11-2 and TRBJ2-7; perhaps TRBD1 as D (6 bases). Germline loops: CDR1 SGHAT, CDR2 FQNNGV. The CDR3 consists of 12 residues. V lost 5 bases, J lost 4 bases, and 9 bases lay in between. The DNA of the CDR3 is TGTGCCAGCAGCGCGGACAGTTACGAGCAGTACTTC. It specifies CASSADSYEQYF.

The V and J genes are TRBV10-3 and TRBJ2-1, with 12 bases matching TRBD2. With 6 bases clipped from V and 7 bases from J, the junction kept 19 bases outside the gene matches. This CDR3 spans 19 amino acids. Germline CDR1 and CDR2: ENHRY and SYGVKD. In DNA, the CDR3 is TGTGCCATCAGGCAAGCAGGACTAGCGGGATCTGGGTCCATGAATGAGCAGTTCTTC. It codes for CAIRQAGLAGSGSMNEQFF.

This chain joins TRBV28 and TRBJ2-2; possible D gene TRBD2, 6 bases. Germline loops: CDR1 MDHEN, CDR2 SYDVKM. The V end lost 3 bases, the J end lost 4 bases, and 9 bases lay between the germline ends. The CDR3 extends over 14 amino acids. The CDR3 DNA follows: TGTGCCAGCAGTTTTCGGGGGAGCACCGGGGAGCTGTTTTTT. Residues: CASSFRGSTGELFF.

V usage is TRBV4-2 and J usage is TRBJ1-2; D call uncertain. The CDR3 runs to 15 residues. Germline V gene data show CDR1 as LGHNA and CDR2 as YNFKEQ. V lost 0 bases, J lost 4 bases, and 12 bases lay in between. For the CDR3, the DNA is TGTGCCAGCAGCCAAGATGGTTCAGCTCCCTATGGCTACACCTTC. It specifies CASSQDGSAPYGYTF.

This clone was recorded a few times. The chain employs TRBV5-8 and TRBJ2-2; 8 bases agree with TRBD1. Germline CDR1 is SGHTS and CDR2 is YDEGEE. This CDR3 spans 15 amino acids. With V trimmed by 5 bases and J by 3 bases, 6 bases remained unmatched. CDR3 sequence reads: CASSRTGKDTGELFF. In DNA, the CDR3 is TGTGCCAGCAGTAGGACAGGGAAAGACACCGGGGAGCTGTTTTTT.

The gene calls are TRBV2 and TRBJ2-3, with no clear D. V shed 8 bases and J shed 0 bases, with 12 bases lying between them. This CDR3 is built from 14 residues. Germline CDR1 reads SNHLY; CDR2 reads FYNNEI. CDR3: CASDRVLSTDTQYF. The CDR3 DNA sequence: TGTGCCAGCGACCGTGTACTAAGCACAGATACGCAGTATTTT.

In its sample, this clone was seen a few times. This sequence joins TRBV2 and TRBJ1-1; D uncertain. This CDR3 is built from 11 residues. The germline V and J ends were trimmed by 6 bases and 8 bases, with 10 bases remaining between them. Per germline, CDR1 SNHLY and CDR2 FYNNEI. CDR3 loop: CASSAVGEAFF. The CDR3 DNA reads as TGTGCCAGCAGCGCGGTTGGGGAAGCTTTCTTT.

The chain joins TRBV28 to TRBJ1-2, with D maybe TRBD1 (5 bases). From germline, CDR1 is MDHEN and CDR2 SYDVKM. Between the trimmed V and J ends, which lost 5 bases and 1 base, there was a span of 17 bases. The CDR3 is made up of 16 amino acids. The CDR3 DNA is TGTGCCAGCAGTCGATTACTTTGGACAAGTAACTATGGCTACACCTTC. Its translation is CASSRLLWTSNYGYTF.

This clone was recorded a few times. The chain is built from TRBV5-4 and TRBJ2-3; 12 positions match TRBD2. Germline loops: CDR1 SGHNT, CDR2 YYREEE (reference sequence). The CDR3 is 16 residues long. The ends lost 1 base at V and 6 bases at J; junction bases unmatched: 6. In DNA, the CDR3 is TGTGCCAGCAGCTTGAAGGCTAGCGGGGGGGGTGATACGCAGTATTTT. The encoded protein is CASSLKASGGGDTQYF.

This chain joins TRBV7-2 and TRBJ1-1, with D uncertain. Germline V gives CDR1 SGHTA, CDR2 FQGNSA. The ends were cut back, 5 bases at V and 1 base at J, with 11 bases in the middle. The length of the CDR3 is 14 residues. CDR3 nucleotides: TGTGCCAGCAGCCGCTCTTCAGGGAACACTGAAGCTTTCTTT. Its protein is CASSRSSGNTEAFF.

The rearrangement links TRBV6-6 to TRBJ2-7; tentatively, D is TRBD1 or TRBD2 (5 bases each). The germline V gene encodes CDR1 MNHNY and CDR2 SVGAGI (reference sequence). The CDR3 has 14 residues. The ends were cut back, 5 bases at V and 6 bases at J, with 17 bases in the middle. The chain's CDR3 is CASSPSGTTREQYF. The CDR3 coding sequence is TGTGCCAGCAGTCCGTCCGGGACGACACGCGAGCAGTACTTC.

This chain uses TRBV5-4 with TRBJ2-2, with 7 bases identical to TRBD1. The CDR3 loop spans 17 amino acids. From germline, CDR1 is SGHNT and CDR2 YYREEE (reference sequence). Trimming cost V 0 bases and J 5 bases; bases outside gene matches: 10. DNA of the CDR3: TGTGCCAGCAGCTTGGCCACAGGGGTCAGAGTAACCGGGGAGCTGTTTTTT. It encodes CASSLATGVRVTGELFF. The whole variable domain, remainder taken from reference TRBV5-4 and TRBJ2-2, is ETGVTQSPTHLIKTRGQQVTLRCSSQSGHNTVSWYQQALGQGPQFIFQYYREEENGRGNFPPRFSGLQFPNYSSELNVNALELDDSALYLCASSLATGVRVTGELFFGEGSRLTVL.

J is TRBJ2-7 and V is TRBV5-1, with unresolved D. V was shortened by 4 bases and J by 3 bases, with 17 bases between the two germline ends. Germline assignment: CDR1 SGHRS and CDR2 YFSETQ. The CDR3 totals 15 residues. The CDR3 nucleotides are TGCGCCAGCAGCCTGACCGCCAAGCCGTTCTACGAGCAGTACTTC. Translated, it gives CASSLTAKPFYEQYF.

This clone was seen a single time. The rearrangement uses TRBV29-1 and TRBJ1-6, with TRBD1 identical over 8 bases. V lost 6 bases to trimming and J lost 7 bases; unmatched junction nucleotides: 8. The length of the CDR3 is 14 residues. The V gene's germline CDR1 is SQVTM and CDR2 ANQGSEA. The DNA of the CDR3 is TGCAGCGTCCAGGGGACAGGAATCAATTCACCCCTCCACTTT. Translated: CSVQGTGINSPLHF.

The CDR3 protein is CASSSNRTILYNEQFF. CDR3 nucleotide sequence: TGTGCCAGCAGCTCAAACCGGACTATCTTGTACAATGAGCAGTTCTTC. The rearrangement joins TRBV5-5 to TRBJ2-1; D is possibly TRBD2 (6 bases). The germline V and J ends were trimmed by 3 bases and 4 bases, with 17 bases remaining between them. The germline V gene has CDR1 SGHKS and CDR2 YYEKEE (reference sequence). The CDR3 sequence is 16 residues long.

This clone was recorded only once. Written as DNA, the CDR3 is TGTGCCAGCAGCTTATCGCCTAGACTAGCGGGAGCGGCTTACTTC. This translates into CASSLSPRLAGAAYF. This chain uses TRBV7-2 with TRBJ2-4; 12 nucleotides align to TRBD2. CDR1 and CDR2 (germline): SGHTA, FQGNSA. Trimming at V came to 2 bases and at J to 16 bases, leaving 12 bases not matched to a gene. The CDR3 totals 15 residues.

The gene calls are TRBV7-2 and TRBJ2-7; TRBD2 matches 14 bases. Germline V gene lookup returns CDR1 SGHTA and CDR2 FQGNSA. V was pared by 9 bases and J by 7 bases, with 17 bases of the junction left unmatched. The CDR3 length is 17 residues. CDR3 coding DNA: TGTGCCAGTTCTATTCCTCTAGCGGGGACTAGCGGGAGTGAGCAGTACTTC. Its protein product is CASSIPLAGTSGSEQYF.

This rearrangement joins TRBV6-5 to TRBJ1-2; D gene uncertain. Germline V lookup: CDR1 MNHEY, CDR2 SVGAGI. V gave up 6 bases and J gave up 0 bases, with 8 bases separating them. The CDR3 runs to 13 residues. CDR3 sequence: CASRTRANYGYTF. CDR3 nucleotides: TGTGCCAGCAGAACACGTGCTAACTATGGCTACACCTTC.

The rearrangement joins TRBV2 to TRBJ2-2, with 7 nucleotides matching TRBD1. The CDR3 runs to 20 residues. Germline values: CDR1 SNHLY, CDR2 FYNNEI. V gave up 6 bases and J gave up 0 bases; unmatched junction bases: 19. This chain's CDR3 is CASRQHRQGKTFANTGELFF. The CDR3 coding sequence is TGTGCCAGCAGGCAACATCGACAGGGTAAAACTTTCGCGAACACCGGGGAGCTGTTTTTT.

The chain recombines TRBV2 with TRBJ2-5, with a possible D match to TRBD2 (6 bases). Per germline, CDR1 SNHLY and CDR2 FYNNEI. The CDR3 length is 14 residues. Trimming took off 10 bases at V and 5 bases at J, with 20 bases between the two ends. Written as DNA, the CDR3 is TGTGCCACCCTCCGTGGGAGGAACCGGGAGACCCAGTACTTC. Its translation: CATLRGRNRETQYF.

The genes are TRBV15 and TRBJ2-2, with TRBD1 matching 8 bases. This CDR3 has 17 residues. Unmatched junction bases numbered 10, after V lost 3 bases and J lost 4 bases. CDR1 is LNHNV, CDR2 YYDKDF, per germline (reference sequence). The CDR3 loop is CATSRFRQGTGTGELFF. The CDR3 nucleotides are TGTGCCACCAGCAGGTTCAGACAGGGGACAGGCACCGGGGAGCTGTTTTTT.

The CDR3 spells CASSVYTGELFF. CDR3 coding DNA: TGTGCCAGCAGTGTCTACACCGGGGAGCTGTTTTTT. The rearrangement uses TRBV6-1 and TRBJ2-2; D gene unclear. The CDR3 extends over 12 amino acids. Looked up from germline, CDR1 is MNHNS and CDR2 is SASEGT. Trimming removed 4 bases from V and 3 bases from J, with 3 bases in between.

The chain combines TRBV9 with TRBJ2-5; D is undetermined. Trimming pared 0 bases from V and 4 bases from J, leaving 13 bases between. CDR1 SGDLS and CDR2 YYNGEE come from the germline V gene. This CDR3 is 15 amino acids long. CDR3 sequence: CASSVGDEGRETQYF. Written as DNA, the CDR3 is TGTGCCAGCAGCGTAGGCGATGAAGGGCGAGAGACCCAGTACTTC.

This chain joins TRBV19 and TRBJ1-1, with D perhaps matching TRBD1 (6 bases). The CDR3 has 14 residues. Germline V gives CDR1 LNHDA, CDR2 SQIVND (reference sequence). Trimming shortened V by 7 bases and J by 0 bases, and 12 bases separated the two germline ends. The CDR3 is CASTTDRLNTEAFF. CDR3 nucleotide sequence: TGTGCCAGTACTACAGACAGGTTGAACACTGAAGCTTTCTTT.

The chain links TRBV21-1 to TRBJ2-5; the table calls TRBD1, which could not be checked here. TRBV21-1 is shown as a pseudogene. The CDR3 has 16 residues. The CDR3 nucleotides are TGTGCCAGCAGCAAAACGCCAGGGTATCGCCAAGAGACCCAGTACTTC. Its translation is CASSKTPGYRQETQYF.

The chain recombines TRBV13 with TRBJ1-1; no firm D call. The CDR3 extends over 14 amino acids. Germline-derived CDR1 and CDR2 are PRHDT and FYEKMQ (reference sequence). V lost 3 bases, J lost 1 base, and 9 bases lay in between. CDR3 sequence: CASSLEAANTEAFF. The CDR3 bases are TGTGCCAGCAGCTTGGAAGCGGCGAACACTGAAGCTTTCTTT.

The rearrangement uses TRBV6-5 and TRBJ2-3; D gene unclear. The CDR3 extends over 11 amino acids. The germline gives CDR1 MNHEY, CDR2 SVGAGI. V was trimmed by 2 bases and J by 7 bases, leaving 4 bases between them. CDR3 loop: CASSYGNTQYF. The CDR3 nucleotides are TGTGCCAGCAGTTACGGGAATACGCAGTATTTT.

The chain is built from TRBV7-2 and TRBJ2-7, with D tentatively TRBD2 (7 bases). CDR3 length: 16 residues. Germline V gives CDR1 SGHTA, CDR2 FQGNSA. The V and J ends lost 6 bases and 5 bases respectively, with 23 bases between them. In nucleotides, the CDR3 is TGTGCCAGCAGAAGCCGCGGGGGCGGTATGAAAAACGAGCAGTACTTC. Translation: CASRSRGGGMKNEQYF.

The V call is TRBV15, the J call TRBJ1-5; D unclear. The germline V gene encodes CDR1 LNHNV and CDR2 YYDKDF (reference sequence). V lost 0 bases to trimming and J lost 0 bases, with 6 bases between them. The CDR3 covers 15 residues. CDR3: CATSRETLSNQPQHF. The CDR3 DNA follows: TGTGCCACCAGCAGAGAGACACTTAGCAATCAGCCCCAGCATTTT.